A single sample is the source of the 10 T cell receptor beta chains below, sequenced in a study of Graves' ophthalmopathy and Graves' hyperthyroidism. TCR beta CDR3 regions were amplified from RNA transcripts. HTBI-primed RT-PCR formed the first round, and a multiplex PCR formed the second. MiXCR, applied by TCRdb to the multiplex PCR reads, yields one record per CDR3 protein. Of about 400,000 distinct CDR3 sequences listed, around 18% were seen once; the top ten hold 1.6%. The sample was peripheral blood. The receptor source for this set is a woman aged 18 to 35 with Graves' ophthalmopathy.

This clonotype was recorded many times. The chain has TRBV7-8 and TRBJ2-5, with D possibly called TRBD1 or TRBD2 (6 bases each). This CDR3 contains 15 residues. Germline V gene lookup returns CDR1 SGHVS and CDR2 FQNEAQ. V lost 5 bases and J lost 2, with 15 bases in between. CDR3 bases: TGTGCCAGCAGCCCGTACCGGGGGCGGCAAGAGACCCAGTACTTC. Amino acid sequence: CASSPYRGRQETQYF.

This clonotype is a singleton in its sample. The rearrangement uses TRBV28 and TRBJ1-2, with D maybe TRBD1 (6 bases). V was pared by 5 bases and J by 0 bases, with 10 bases between. Germline V CDR1 and CDR2: MDHEN, SYDVKM. The CDR3 is made up of 14 amino acids. CDR3 nucleotides: TGTGCCAGCAGTCGGGGGGCGCCTAACTATGGCTACACCTTC. It encodes CASSRGAPNYGYTF.

This clonotype was found many times. The chain employs TRBV12-3 or TRBV12-4 and TRBJ1-6; weak D call: TRBD1 (6 bases). V lost 2 bases to trimming and J lost 7 bases, with 9 bases between them. This CDR3 has 14 residues. CDR3 loop: CASSLTGGNSPLHF. CDR3 nucleotides: TGTGCCAGCAGTTTAACTGGGGGCAATTCACCCCTCCACTTT.

This clonotype was seen at least ten times. V is TRBV11-2 and J is TRBJ2-2, with 8 bases lining up with TRBD1. The CDR3 length is 16 residues. Germline trimming cut 5 bases from V and 8 bases from J; bases unmatched to any gene: 13. CDR1 is SGHAT and CDR2 is FQNNGV in the germline V gene. CDR3 bases: TGTGCCAGCAGCCCGAGGACAGGGAACCCCGGGGGGGAGCTGTTTTTT. Translating gives CASSPRTGNPGGELFF.

This clonotype was detected many times. The chain is built from TRBV19 and TRBJ1-1; maybe TRBD1 (5 bases). Germline V gives CDR1 LNHDA, CDR2 SQIVND (reference sequence). The CDR3 loop spans 14 amino acids. Trimming left V 4 bases short and J 1 base short, with 10 bases between. CDR3 DNA: TGTGCCAGTAGTAAGAGACAGCAGAACACTGAAGCTTTCTTT. Its translation: CASSKRQQNTEAFF.

This clonotype showed up many times. The genes are TRBV20-1 and TRBJ2-7; TRBD1 agrees at 8 bases. The trim removed 5 bases at V and 6 bases at J, leaving 9 bases unmatched. Germline V gives CDR1 DFQATT, CDR2 SNEGSKA (reference sequence). This CDR3 is built from 13 residues. The CDR3 DNA reads TGCAGTGCTCGGCCCTCGACAGGGGTCGAGCAGTACTTC. It codes for CSARPSTGVEQYF.

This clonotype has a count of ten or more. This chain links TRBV19 with TRBJ1-2; no definite D call. Germline V gene data show CDR1 as LNHDA and CDR2 as SQIVND (reference sequence). This CDR3 region has 15 residues. Between the trimmed V and J ends, which lost 2 bases and 7 bases, there was a span of 17 bases. The DNA of the CDR3 is TGTGCCAGTAGTATACGATCCCCAGGAGGTGCTGGCTACACCTTC. It is translated as CASSIRSPGGAGYTF.

This clonotype showed up many times. This sequence joins TRBV4-1 and TRBJ2-6; D might be TRBD1 (5 bases). Germline V CDR1 and CDR2: MGHRA, YSYEKL. This CDR3 has 19 residues. V was cut by 0 bases and J by 0 bases, with 15 bases left in between. CDR3 protein: CASSQERGTGLSGANVLTF. CDR3 nucleotide sequence: TGCGCCAGCAGCCAAGAGCGAGGTACAGGCCTCTCTGGGGCCAACGTCCTGACTTTC.

This clonotype was picked up many times. This chain uses TRBV7-9 with TRBJ2-2, with D tentatively TRBD1 or TRBD2 (5 bases each). CDR1 SEHNR and CDR2 FQNEAQ come from the germline V gene (reference sequence). CDR3 length equals 17 residues. Between the trimmed V and J ends, which lost 6 bases and 1 base, there was a span of 18 bases. CDR3 sequence reads: CASRGAVRDGNTGELFF. In DNA, the CDR3 is TGTGCCAGCAGAGGCGCCGTCCGGGACGGGAACACCGGGGAGCTGTTTTTT.

The table lists this clonotype with many counts. This chain joins TRBV28 and TRBJ2-7; tentative D call: TRBD1 (6 bases). Germline V lookup: CDR1 MDHEN, CDR2 SYDVKM. Trimming took 2 bases from V and 2 from J, leaving 19 bases between them. There are 17 residues in the CDR3. CDR3 amino acids: CASSLPRQGLRTYEQYF. The DNA for the CDR3 is TGTGCCAGCAGTTTACCCCGGCAGGGGTTAAGGACCTACGAGCAGTACTTC.